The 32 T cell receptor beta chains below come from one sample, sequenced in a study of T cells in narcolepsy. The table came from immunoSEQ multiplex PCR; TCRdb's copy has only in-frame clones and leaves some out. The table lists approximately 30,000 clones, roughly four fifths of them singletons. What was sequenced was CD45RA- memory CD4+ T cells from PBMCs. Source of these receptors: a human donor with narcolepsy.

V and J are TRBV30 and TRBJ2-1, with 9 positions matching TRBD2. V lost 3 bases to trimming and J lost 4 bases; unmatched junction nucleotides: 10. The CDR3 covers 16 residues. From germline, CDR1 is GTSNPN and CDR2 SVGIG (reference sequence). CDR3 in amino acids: CAWSAKRGVSYNEQFF. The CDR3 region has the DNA TGTGCCTGGAGCGCTAAGCGGGGGGTATCTTACAATGAGCAGTTCTTC.

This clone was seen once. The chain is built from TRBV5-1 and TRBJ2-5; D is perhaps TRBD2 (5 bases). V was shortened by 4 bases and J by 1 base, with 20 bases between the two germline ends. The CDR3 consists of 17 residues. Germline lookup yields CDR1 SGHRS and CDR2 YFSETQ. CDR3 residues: CASSRRGRRDPQETQYF. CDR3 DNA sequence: TGCGCCAGCAGCCGCCGGGGTCGACGGGATCCCCAAGAGACCCAGTACTTC. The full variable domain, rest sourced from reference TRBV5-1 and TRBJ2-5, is KAGVTQTPRYLIKTRGQQVTLSCSPISGHRSVSWYQQTPGQGLQFLFEYFSETQRNKGNFPGRFSGRQFSNSRSEMNVSTLELGDSALYLCASSRRGRRDPQETQYFGPGTRLLVL.

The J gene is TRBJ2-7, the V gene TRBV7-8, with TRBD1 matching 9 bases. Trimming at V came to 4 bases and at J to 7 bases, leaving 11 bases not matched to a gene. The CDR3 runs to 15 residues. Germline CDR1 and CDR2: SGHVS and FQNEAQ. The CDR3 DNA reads TGTGCCAGCAGCTCGACCGGGACAGGGCTAGGAGAGCAGTACTTC. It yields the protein CASSSTGTGLGEQYF.

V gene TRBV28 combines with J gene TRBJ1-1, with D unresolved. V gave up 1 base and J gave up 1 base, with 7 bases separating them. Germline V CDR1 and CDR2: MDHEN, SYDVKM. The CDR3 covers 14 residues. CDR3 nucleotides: TGTGCCAGCAGTTTATTGTTGAGGAACACTGAAGCTTTCTTT. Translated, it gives CASSLLLRNTEAFF.

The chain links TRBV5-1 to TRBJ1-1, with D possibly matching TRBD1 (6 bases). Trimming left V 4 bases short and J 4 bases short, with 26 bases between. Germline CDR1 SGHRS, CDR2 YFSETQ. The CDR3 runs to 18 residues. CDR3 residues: CASSQRSRTARSFTEAFF. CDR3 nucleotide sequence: TGCGCCAGCAGCCAACGGTCCCGGACAGCGAGGAGCTTCACTGAAGCTTTCTTT.

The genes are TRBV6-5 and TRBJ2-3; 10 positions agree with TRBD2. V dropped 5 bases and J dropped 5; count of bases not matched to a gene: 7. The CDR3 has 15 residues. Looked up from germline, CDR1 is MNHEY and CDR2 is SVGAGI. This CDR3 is CASSGQRGGGDTQYF. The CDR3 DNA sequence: TGTGCCAGCAGTGGACAGCGGGGGGGCGGAGATACGCAGTATTTT.

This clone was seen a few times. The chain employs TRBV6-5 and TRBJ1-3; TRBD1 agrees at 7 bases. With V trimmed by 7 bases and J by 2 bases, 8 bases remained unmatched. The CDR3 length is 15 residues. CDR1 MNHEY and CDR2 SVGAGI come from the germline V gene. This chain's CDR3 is CASTIEGTAGNTIYF. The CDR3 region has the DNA TGTGCCAGCACCATAGAGGGGACAGCTGGAAACACCATATATTTT.

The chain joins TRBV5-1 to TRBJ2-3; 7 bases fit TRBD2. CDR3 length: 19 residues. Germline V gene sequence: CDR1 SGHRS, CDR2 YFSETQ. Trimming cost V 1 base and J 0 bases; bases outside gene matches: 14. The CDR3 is CASSLSRNLAEISTDTQYF. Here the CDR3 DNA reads TGCGCCAGCAGCTTGTCGCGGAACCTAGCGGAGATCAGCACAGATACGCAGTATTTT.

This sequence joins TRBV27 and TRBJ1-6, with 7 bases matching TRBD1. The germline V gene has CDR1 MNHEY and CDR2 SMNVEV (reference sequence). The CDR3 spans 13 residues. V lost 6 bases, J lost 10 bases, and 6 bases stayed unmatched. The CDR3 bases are TGTGCCAGCAGACAAACAGGGGACTCACCCCTCCACTTT. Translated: CASRQTGDSPLHF.

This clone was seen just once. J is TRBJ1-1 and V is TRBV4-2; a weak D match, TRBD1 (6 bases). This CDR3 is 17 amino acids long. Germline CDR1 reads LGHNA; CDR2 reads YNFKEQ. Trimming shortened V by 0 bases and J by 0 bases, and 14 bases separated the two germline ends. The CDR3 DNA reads TGTGCCAGCAGCCAAGATTCGGCAGGGGCGATGAACACTGAAGCTTTCTTT. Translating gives CASSQDSAGAMNTEAFF.

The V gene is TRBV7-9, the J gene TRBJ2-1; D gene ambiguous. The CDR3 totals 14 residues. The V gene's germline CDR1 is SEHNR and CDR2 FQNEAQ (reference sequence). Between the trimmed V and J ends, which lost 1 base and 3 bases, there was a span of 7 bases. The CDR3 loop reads CASSLGGGYNEQFF. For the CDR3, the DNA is TGTGCCAGCAGCTTAGGCGGTGGCTACAATGAGCAGTTCTTC.

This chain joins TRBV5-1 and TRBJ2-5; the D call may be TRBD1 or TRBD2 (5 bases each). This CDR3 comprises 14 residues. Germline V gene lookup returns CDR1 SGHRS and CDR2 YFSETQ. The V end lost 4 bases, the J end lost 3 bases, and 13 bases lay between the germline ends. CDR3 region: CASSPNGDEETQYF. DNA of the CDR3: TGCGCCAGCAGCCCTAATGGGGACGAAGAGACCCAGTACTTC.

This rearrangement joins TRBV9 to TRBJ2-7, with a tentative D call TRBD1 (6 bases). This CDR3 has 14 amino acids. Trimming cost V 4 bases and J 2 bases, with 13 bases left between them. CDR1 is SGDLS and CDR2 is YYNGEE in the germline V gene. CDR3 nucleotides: TGTGCCAGCAGCAAAGGACAGAAAGCCTACGAGCAGTACTTC. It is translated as CASSKGQKAYEQYF.

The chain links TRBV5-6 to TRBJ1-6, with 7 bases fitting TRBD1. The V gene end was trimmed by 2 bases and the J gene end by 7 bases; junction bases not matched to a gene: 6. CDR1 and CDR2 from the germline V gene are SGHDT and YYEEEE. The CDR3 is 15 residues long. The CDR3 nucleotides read TGTGCCAGCAGCTTTAGGGACAGATTAAATTCACCCCTCCACTTT. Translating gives CASSFRDRLNSPLHF.

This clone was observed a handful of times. The CDR3 here is CASSENEQFF. The CDR3 region has the DNA TGTGCCAGCAGTGAAAATGAGCAGTTCTTC. This chain connects TRBV6-1 to TRBJ2-1; D is unclear. V was trimmed by 2 bases and J by 7 bases, leaving 0 bases between them. The CDR3 spans 10 residues. CDR1 MNHNS and CDR2 SASEGT come from the germline V gene.

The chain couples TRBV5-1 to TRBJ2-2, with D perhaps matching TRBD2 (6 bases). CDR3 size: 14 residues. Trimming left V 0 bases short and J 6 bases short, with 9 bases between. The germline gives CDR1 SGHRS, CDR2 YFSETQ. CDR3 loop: CASSLAGVAGELFF. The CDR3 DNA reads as TGCGCCAGCAGCTTGGCGGGAGTGGCCGGGGAGCTGTTTTTT.

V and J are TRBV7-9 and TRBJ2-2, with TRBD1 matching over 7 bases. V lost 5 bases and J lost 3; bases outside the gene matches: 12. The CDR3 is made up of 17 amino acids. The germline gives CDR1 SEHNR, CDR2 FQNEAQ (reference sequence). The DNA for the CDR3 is TGTGCCAGCAGCCGGCTGGGGACAGCCGGAGACACCGGGGAGCTGTTTTTT. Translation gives CASSRLGTAGDTGELFF. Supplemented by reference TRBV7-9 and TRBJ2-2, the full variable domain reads DTGVSQNPRHKITKRGQNVTFRCDPISEHNRLYWYRQTLGQGPEFLTYFQNEAQLEKSRLLSDRFSAERPKGSFSTLEIQRTEQGDSAMYLCASSRLGTAGDTGELFFGEGSRLTVL.

The CDR3 loop reads CASGLGQSFMNTEAFF. DNA for the CDR3: TGTGCTAGTGGTCTAGGACAGAGTTTCATGAACACTGAAGCTTTCTTT. The chain carries TRBV12-5 and TRBJ1-1, with D possibly TRBD1 on 6 matching bases. This CDR3 comprises 16 residues. Germline assignment: CDR1 LGHNT and CDR2 FRNRAP. Trimming left V 5 bases short and J 0 bases short, with 16 bases between.

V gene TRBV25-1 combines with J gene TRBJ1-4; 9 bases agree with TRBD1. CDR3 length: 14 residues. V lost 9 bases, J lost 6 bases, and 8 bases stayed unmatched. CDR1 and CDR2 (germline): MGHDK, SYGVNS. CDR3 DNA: TGTGCCAGTCAGCCGACAGGGGGTGATGAAAAACTGTTTTTT. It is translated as CASQPTGGDEKLFF.

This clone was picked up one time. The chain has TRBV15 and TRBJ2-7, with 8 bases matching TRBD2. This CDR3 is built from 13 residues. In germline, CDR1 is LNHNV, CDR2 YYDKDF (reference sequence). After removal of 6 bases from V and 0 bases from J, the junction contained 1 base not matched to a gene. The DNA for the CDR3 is TGTGCCACCAGTCGGGAGGGCTCCTACGAGCAGTACTTC. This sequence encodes CATSREGSYEQYF.

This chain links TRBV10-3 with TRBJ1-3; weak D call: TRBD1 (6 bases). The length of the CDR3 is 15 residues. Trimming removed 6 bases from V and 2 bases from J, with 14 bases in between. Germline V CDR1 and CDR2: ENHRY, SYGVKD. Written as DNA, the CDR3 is TGTGCCATCAGGGATGGAACAGGGCCTGGAAACACCATATATTTT. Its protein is CAIRDGTGPGNTIYF.

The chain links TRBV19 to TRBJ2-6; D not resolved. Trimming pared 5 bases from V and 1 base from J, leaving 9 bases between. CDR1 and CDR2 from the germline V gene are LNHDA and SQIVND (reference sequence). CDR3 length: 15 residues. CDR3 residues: CASSATNSGANVLTF. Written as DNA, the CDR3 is TGTGCCAGTAGTGCCACCAATTCTGGGGCCAACGTCCTGACTTTC.

This CDR3 reads CASSLTGQGTGTDTQYF. The CDR3 nucleotides are TGCGCCAGCAGCTTGACCGGACAGGGGACTGGCACAGATACGCAGTATTTT. This sequence joins TRBV5-1 and TRBJ2-3, with 9 bases lining up with TRBD1. The J segment lost 1 base and the V segment lost 1 base, leaving 7 bases of the junction unmatched. CDR1 is SGHRS, CDR2 YFSETQ, per germline. The CDR3 has 17 residues.

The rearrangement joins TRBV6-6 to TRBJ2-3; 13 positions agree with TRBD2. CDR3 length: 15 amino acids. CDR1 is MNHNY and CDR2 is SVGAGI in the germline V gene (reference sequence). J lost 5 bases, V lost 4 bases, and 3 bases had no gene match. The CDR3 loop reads CASSFGTSGVDTQYF. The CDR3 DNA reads TGTGCCAGCAGTTTCGGGACTAGCGGGGTAGATACGCAGTATTTT.

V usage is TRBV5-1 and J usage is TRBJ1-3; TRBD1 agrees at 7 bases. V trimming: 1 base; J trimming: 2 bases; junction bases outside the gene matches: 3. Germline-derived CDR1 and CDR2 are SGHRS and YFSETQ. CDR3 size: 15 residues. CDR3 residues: CASSLITGAGNTIYF. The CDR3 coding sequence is TGCGCCAGCAGCTTGATAACAGGGGCTGGAAACACCATATATTTT.

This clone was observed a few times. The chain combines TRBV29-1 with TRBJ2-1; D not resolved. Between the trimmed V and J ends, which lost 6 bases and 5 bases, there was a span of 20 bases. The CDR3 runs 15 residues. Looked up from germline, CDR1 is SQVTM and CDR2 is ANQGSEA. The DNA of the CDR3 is TGCAGCGTACCTTCGGCGGTCCCCCTACACAATGAGCAGTTCTTC. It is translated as CSVPSAVPLHNEQFF.

This CDR3 is CASSLGRGSTDTQYF. CDR3 DNA sequence: TGCGCCAGCAGCTTGGGCAGGGGAAGCACAGATACGCAGTATTTT. V gene TRBV5-1 combines with J gene TRBJ2-3; D possibly corresponds to TRBD1 (6 bases). This CDR3 is built from 15 residues. Germline assignment: CDR1 SGHRS and CDR2 YFSETQ. The V end was cut by 0 bases, the J end by 0 bases, with 8 bases between.

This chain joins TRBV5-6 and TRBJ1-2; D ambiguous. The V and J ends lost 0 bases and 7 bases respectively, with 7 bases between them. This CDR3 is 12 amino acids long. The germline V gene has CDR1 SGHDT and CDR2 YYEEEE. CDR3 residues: CASSLVVGGYTF. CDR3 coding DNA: TGTGCCAGCAGCTTGGTGGTAGGTGGCTACACCTTC. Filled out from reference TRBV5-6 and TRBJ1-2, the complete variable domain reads DAGVTQSPTHLIKTRGQQVTLRCSPKSGHDTVSWYQQALGQGPQFIFQYYEEEERQRGNFPDRFSGHQFPNYSSELNVNALLLGDSALYLCASSLVVGGYTFGSGTRLTVV.

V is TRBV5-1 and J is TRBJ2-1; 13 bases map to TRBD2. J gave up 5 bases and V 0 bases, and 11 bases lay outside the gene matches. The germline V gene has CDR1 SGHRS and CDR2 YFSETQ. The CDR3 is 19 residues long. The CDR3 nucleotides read TGCGCCAGCAGCTTGGGTCTAAGACTAGCGGGAGGCGAGAACAATGAGCAGTTCTTC. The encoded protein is CASSLGLRLAGGENNEQFF.

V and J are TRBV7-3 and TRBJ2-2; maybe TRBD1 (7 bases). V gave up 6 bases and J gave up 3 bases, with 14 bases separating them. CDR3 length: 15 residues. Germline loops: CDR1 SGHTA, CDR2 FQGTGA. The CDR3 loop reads CASSPQGGDTGELFF. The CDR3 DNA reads TGTGCCAGCAGTCCCCAGGGGGGAGACACCGGGGAGCTGTTTTTT.

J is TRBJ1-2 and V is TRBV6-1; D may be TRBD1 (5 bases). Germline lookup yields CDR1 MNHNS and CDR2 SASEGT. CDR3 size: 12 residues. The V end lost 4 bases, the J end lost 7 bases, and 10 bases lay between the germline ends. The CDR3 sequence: CASSVQGTGYTF. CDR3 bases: TGTGCCAGCAGTGTCCAGGGTACTGGCTACACCTTC.

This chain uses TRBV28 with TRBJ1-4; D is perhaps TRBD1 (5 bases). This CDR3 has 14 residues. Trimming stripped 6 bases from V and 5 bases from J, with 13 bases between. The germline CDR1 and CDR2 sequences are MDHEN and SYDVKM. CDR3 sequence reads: CASSSGTQNEKLFF. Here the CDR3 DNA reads TGTGCCAGCAGCTCCGGGACTCAAAATGAAAAACTGTTTTTT.